This T cell receptor beta chain is from a study of blood T cell repertoires in COVID-19. About the research overall: Researchers got acute and convalescent COVID-19 samples from the United States, Italy and Spain. Nucleic acid was either cDNA or gDNA, and it came from T cells, B-cell-depleted T cells, or PBMCs.

Repertoires were generated with immunoSEQ multiplex PCR, while TCRdb's copy carries only in-frame clones and drops some. In the table there are approximately 270,000 clones, roughly nine tenths of which are singletons. The participants were between about 18 and 89 years old and came from fewer than 25 US areas. Categorization into cohorts depended on clinical history that participants reported. The source material was PBMCs or T cells enriched from blood (not recorded which). This clonotype was sampled from a human donor in a cohort exposed to, infected with or recovered from COVID-19 (not recorded which). The donor label of this sample is uncertain.

In DNA, the CDR3 is TGTGCCAGCAGCCAAGATCTGGAGGGCTCCGAGCAGTACTTC. Translation: CASSQDLEGSEQYF. V and J are TRBV3-1 (or the pseudogene TRBV3-2) and TRBJ2-7; D might be TRBD2 (6 bases). Per the germline V gene, CDR1 is LGHDT and CDR2 is YNNKEL (reference sequence). This CDR3 spans 14 amino acids. The V end lost 0 bases, the J end lost 6 bases, and 12 bases lay between the germline ends.